This TCR beta chain was captured by sequencing in a study of blood T cell repertoires in COVID-19 (dated by TCRdb to the early 2020s). About the study as a whole: Samples covering the acute and convalescent phases of COVID-19 were provided by collaborators in the United States, Italy and Spain. Deeply sampled blood TCRbeta repertoires from subjects exposed to, actively infected with, or recovered from COVID-19 were included in the dataset. A freely available public database, intended as a resource for researchers studying the immune response to SARS-CoV-2, is where the repertoires were released. The prospective study material was composed of cDNA or gDNA derived from T cells, B-cell-depleted T cells, or PBMCs. Nearly every sample came with metadata listing a de-identified subject ID, COVID-19 status, age in years and sex. Samples came from the ongoing ImmuneRACE study (first 160 participants) plus 1,254 subjects from 6 global collaborators. HLA class I and class II types, where available, came from metadata supplied by the sample provider rather than from assay-based typing. Broader findings and caveats from the paper: The amount of clinical and demographic metadata varied by source and participant and was provided uncurated.

TCRbeta CDR3 regions were amplified from genomic DNA using the immunoSEQ Assay, a bias-controlled multiplex PCR. As for how the authors treated the data: The number of nucleated cells in each sample was estimated from the amplification of reference gene primers within the assay. Sequence reads were collapsed and filtered to measure the absolute abundance of every unique TCRbeta CDR3 rearrangement. For each sample, productive Simpson clonality was calculated by taking the square root of Simpson's diversity index across productive rearrangements. The source is immuneACCESS, and TCRdb retained only in-frame sequences with V and J called. Part of the clones is not carried over; for the studies checked, unresolved V genes explain less than half of this, and the remainder is unexplained. That table furnishes V, J and clone size, whereas the DNA furnished D and trimming. In all, the sample holds 110,000 to 150,000 clones, and 70% to 90% of those were seen once. The ten largest account for 5% of the sample.

Per the germline V gene (reference sequence), GTSNPN is the CDR1 and SVGIG is the CDR2. V is reduced by 2 bases and J by 13 bases, leaving a spacing of 21 bases between them. The CDR3 covers 15 residues, taking in both the cysteine and the phenylalanine. Of all the DNA, just the CDR3 is kept, 45 bases in frame from base 1. Turning to this clone: This clone's antigen is unknown. Base quality data are lacking; no much larger clone is found one base away.

Whole blood was collected in K2EDTA tubes by collaborating institutions according to the institutions' own protocols. For TCRbeta analysis, collaborator samples were shipped as frozen whole blood, as isolated PBMCs, or as DNA extracted from either sample type. The sequence links TRBV30 to TRBJ1-6; matching of 5 bases hints at TRBD1 as the D gene. Sequenced: peripheral blood. The TCR sequence derives from a woman in her forties or fifties with acute or convalescent COVID-19. For the CDR3, the sequence is CAWSPGGGGEVPLHF. DNA sequence: TGTGCCTGGAGTCCCGGGGGTGGCGGAGAGGTCCCCCTCCACTTT.